This T cell receptor (beta chain) was identified during a study of patients and donors after allogeneic stem cell transplantation. V was clipped by 3 bases and J by 5 bases, with 17 bases between them. This CDR3 is 16 amino acids long. Germline lookup yields CDR1 SEHNR and CDR2 FQNEAQ (reference sequence). A single record per CDR3 protein comes from TCRdb applying MiXCR to the RT-PCR reads. In the table there are about 200,000 distinct CDR3 sequences, around two fifths of which are singletons. This sequence originates from a human donor who was either an allogeneic HSCT recipient or a stem cell or donor lymphocyte infusion donor (not recorded which). It is not recorded whose cells these are; they may come from a transplant donor. V gene TRBV7-9 combines with J gene TRBJ1-5; no clear D. The sample comprised blood, either unsorted or a sorted T cell fraction (not recorded which). DNA of the CDR3: TGTGCCAGCAGCTTTGGGGATTTAGGGATCCATCAGCCCCAGCATTTT. It specifies CASSFGDLGIHQPQHF.